This TCR beta chain was documented in a study of T-cell memory formation after mild COVID-19. Overall study results and limits: Balance between CD4 and CD8 was seen in clones contracting day 15 to 85, and a CD4+ lean was seen in later expanders. Prior to infection, memory already included some responding clones, suggesting cross-reactive memory joined.

The length of the CDR3 is 13 residues. Germline V gene data show CDR1 as DFQATT and CDR2 as SNEGSKA (reference sequence). V lost 6 bases to trimming and J lost 6 bases; unmatched junction nucleotides: 8. In regard to this clonotype: Its antigen is as yet unknown.

TCR alpha and TCR beta cDNA libraries carrying sample barcodes and UMIs were produced by 5'RACE using constant-segment primers. One entry per CDR3 protein, called by TCRdb with MiXCR from the 5' RACE reads. The sample holds about 260,000 distinct CDR3 sequences; 16% are singletons and the top ten take 22%. The sequencing input was PBMCs or a T cell subset sorted from them (not recorded which). This clonotype originated in a man between 18 and 29 years old who had mild COVID-19 (a few samples of this study predate the infection). Cell type and time point are not known. The chain uses TRBV20-1 and TRBJ1-5, with 7 positions matching TRBD1. CDR3 sequence reads: CSARQGFFQPQHF. The CDR3 coding sequence is TGCAGTGCCCGACAGGGTTTCTTTCAGCCCCAGCATTTT.